A single sample is the source of the 2 T cell receptor beta chains below, sequenced in a study of human T cells and chemical hapten exposure. The time point here: patch test 1, 2 weeks after DPC sensitization. As to treatment: therapeutic diphenylcyclopropenone sensitization with weekly scalp DPC. TCRdb re-analysed the RACE reads in MiXCR, keeping a single row per CDR3 protein. The sample lists approximately 110,000 distinct CDR3 sequences; more than 9.5% were seen once. The specimen was whole blood, collected in connection with sensitization to the hapten diphenylcyclopropenone (DPC). The source is a woman aged 40 to 50 with alopecia areata. Some clones in this sample may be carry-over from other donors' samples.

With respect to this clonotype: At one boundary the junction diverges from the germline segment, which might be a read error. The J gene is TRBJ2-3, the V gene TRBV9; D gene unclear. Germline CDR1 SGDLS, CDR2 YYNGEE. The CDR3 totals 11 residues. In DNA form, the CDR3 reads TGTTCCAGCAGCGTCGGAGATACGCAGTATTTT. Its protein product is CSSSVGDTQYF.

This clonotype showed up many times. The gene calls are TRBV7-9 and TRBJ1-3, with 9 positions matching TRBD1. CDR3 length: 18 amino acids. Germline V CDR1 and CDR2: SEHNR, FQNEAQ (reference sequence). With 5 bases clipped from V and 0 bases from J, the junction kept 11 bases outside the gene matches. The chain's CDR3 is CASSEQPGQGNSGNTIYF. For the CDR3, the DNA is TGTGCCAGCAGCGAGCAGCCGGGACAGGGAAACTCTGGAAACACCATATATTTT.